The rows below give T cell receptor beta chains drawn from one sample of a study of blood T cells in healthy people across ages. Each CDR3 protein is one row after TCRdb ran MiXCR on the 5' RACE reads. Among a few hundred thousand distinct CDR3 sequences listed, over 45% were seen once. Sequencing used blood. Every receptor here comes from a man between 60 and 75 years old in good health. Both conserved end residues are part of each CDR3. The D gene is left open where the match is weak. A clone size is listed for some rows: how often the clone was seen (once, few, many), or a class if it is expanded.

NA 14 TRBJ1-2 NA TRBV2 CASSEVHRLDGYTF TGTGCCAGCAGTGAAGTTCACAGGTTGGATGGCTACACCTTC
NA 17 TRBJ2-7 once TRBV28 CASSPPVLAGSSYEQYF TGTGCCAGCAGTCCGCCCGTCCTAGCAGGGAGCTCCTACGAGCAGTACTTC
TRBD1 13 TRBJ2-3 NA TRBV29-1 CSVFGQGADTQYF TGCAGCGTTTTCGGACAGGGGGCGGATACGCAGTATTTT
TRBD2 14 TRBJ2-1 NA TRBV12-3/TRBV12-4 CASSLPPGLAGLFF TGTGCCAGCAGTTTACCGCCCGGACTAGCGGGACTGTTCTTC
NA 12 TRBJ2-7 NA TRBV11-3 CASSLAHTEQYF TGTGCCAGCAGCTTAGCACACACCGAGCAGTACTTC
TRBD1 14 TRBJ2-5 NA TRBV29-1 CSAEGTGINNEQYF TGCAGCGCTGAAGGGACAGGGATCAACAATGAGCAGTACTTC
NA 14 TRBJ1-2 few TRBV5-1 CASSLQGYPYGYTF TGCGCCAGCAGCTTACAGGGATACCCTTATGGCTACACCTTC
NA 12 TRBJ1-4 few TRBV20-1 CSARVGPEKLFF TGCAGTGCTAGAGTCGGACCTGAAAAACTGTTTTTT
TRBD1 14 TRBJ1-1 NA TRBV6-4 CASSVGQGASEAFF TGTGCCAGCAGTGTAGGACAGGGGGCCTCTGAAGCTTTCTTT
NA 12 TRBJ2-7 NA TRBV7-2 CASSDTTDEQYF TGTGCCAGCAGCGATACTACGGACGAGCAGTACTTC
NA 12 TRBJ1-2 NA TRBV7-2 CATEGGVYGYTF TGTGCCACCGAAGGGGGGGTCTATGGCTACACCTTC
NA 14 TRBJ2-7 NA TRBV6-5 CASSYSGSFYEQYF TGTGCCAGCAGTTACTCGGGCAGTTTCTACGAGCAGTACTTC
TRBD1 14 TRBJ2-5 few TRBV29-1 CSVEGDRGLETQYF TGCAGCGTTGAAGGGGACAGGGGATTGGAGACCCAGTACTTC
TRBD1 15 TRBJ2-3 few TRBV7-9 CASSMTGEGTDTQYF TGTGCCAGCAGCATGACAGGGGAGGGCACAGATACGCAGTATTTT
NA 14 TRBJ2-5 NA TRBV7-9 CASNRGRTQETQYF TGTGCCAGCAACCGAGGACGGACCCAAGAGACCCAGTACTTC
NA 14 TRBJ1-5 few TRBV20-1 CSARRGEFNQPQHF TGCAGTGCCCGAAGGGGAGAGTTCAATCAGCCCCAGCATTTT
NA 15 TRBJ2-4 NA TRBV5-1 CASSYNDREEGIQYF TGCGCCAGCAGCTACAACGACAGGGAGGAGGGCATTCAGTACTTC
NA 15 TRBJ2-1 NA TRBV4-2 CASSQGRGEVNEQFF TGTGCCAGCAGCCAAGGTCGCGGGGAAGTTAATGAGCAGTTCTTC
NA 14 TRBJ1-1 few TRBV5-1 CASSLESSYTEAFF TGCGCCAGCAGCTTGGAATCCAGCTACACTGAAGCTTTCTTT
TRBD2 24 TRBJ2-1 NA TRBV28 CASRPRMGGLAGEKGPGSYNEQFF TGTGCCAGCAGACCGAGAATGGGGGGACTAGCGGGAGAGAAGGGGCCTGGGTCCTACAATGAGCAGTTCTTC
TRBD1 12 TRBJ1-5 NA TRBV29-1 CSTRDSGSPQHF TGCAGCACACGGGACAGCGGGAGCCCCCAGCATTTT
NA 15 TRBJ2-1 once TRBV20-1 CSAIGASISYNEQFF TGCAGTGCCATAGGGGCTTCTATCTCCTACAATGAGCAGTTCTTC
TRBD2 15 TRBJ2-1 few TRBV6-4 CASSGLAGSENEQFF TGTGCTAGCAGTGGGCTAGCGGGTTCAGAAAATGAGCAGTTCTTC
NA 15 TRBJ2-7 NA TRBV18 CASSPQGGGSYEQYF TGTGCCAGCTCACCACAAGGGGGGGGCTCCTACGAGCAGTACTTC
TRBD2 17 TRBJ2-3 NA TRBV9 CASSSGLAGGYTDTQYF TGTGCCAGCAGCTCCGGACTAGCGGGAGGGTACACAGATACGCAGTATTTT
NA 17 TRBJ2-6 few TRBV11-1 CASSLRRPGSGANVLTF TGTGCCAGCAGCTTAAGGCGTCCAGGGTCTGGGGCCAACGTCCTGACTTTC